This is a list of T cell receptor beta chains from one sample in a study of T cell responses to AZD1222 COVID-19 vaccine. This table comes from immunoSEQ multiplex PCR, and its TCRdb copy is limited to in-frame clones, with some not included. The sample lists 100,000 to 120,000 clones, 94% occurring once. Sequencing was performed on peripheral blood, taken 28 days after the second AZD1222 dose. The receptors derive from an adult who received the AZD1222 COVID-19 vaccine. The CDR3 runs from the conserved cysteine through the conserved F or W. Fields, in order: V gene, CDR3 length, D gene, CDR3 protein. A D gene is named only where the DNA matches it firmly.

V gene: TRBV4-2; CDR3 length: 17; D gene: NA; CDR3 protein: CASRVIGRVTTNEKLFF
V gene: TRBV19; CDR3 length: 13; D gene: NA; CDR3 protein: CASSPGSYNEQFF
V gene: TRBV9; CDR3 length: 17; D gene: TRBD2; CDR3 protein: CASSGQASGSTRDEQFF
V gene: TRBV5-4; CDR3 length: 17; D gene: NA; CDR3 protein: CASSLRIGLRSTDTQYF
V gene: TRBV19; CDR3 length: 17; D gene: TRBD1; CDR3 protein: CASSMYYGTGASYEQYF
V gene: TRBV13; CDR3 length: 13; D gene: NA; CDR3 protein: CASSVDSPGELFF
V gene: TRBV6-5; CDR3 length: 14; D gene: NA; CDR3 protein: CASSFDRAGNTIYF
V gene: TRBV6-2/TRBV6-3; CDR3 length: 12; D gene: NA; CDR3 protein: CASSSAQETQYF
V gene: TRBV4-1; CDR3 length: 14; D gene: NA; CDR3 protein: CASSPLTTGYEQYF
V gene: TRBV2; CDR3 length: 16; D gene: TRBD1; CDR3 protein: CASSRISTGSYYGYTF
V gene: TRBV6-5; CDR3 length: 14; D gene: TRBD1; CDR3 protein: CASSHDRVRVGAFF
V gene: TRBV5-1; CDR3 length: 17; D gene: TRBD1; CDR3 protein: CASTGQGALSGANVLTF
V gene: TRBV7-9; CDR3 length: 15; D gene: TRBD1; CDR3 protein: CASSLTGTGSYEQYF
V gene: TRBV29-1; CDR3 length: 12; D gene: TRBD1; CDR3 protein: CSGGQANEKLFF
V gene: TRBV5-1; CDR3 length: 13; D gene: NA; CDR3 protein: CASSLRVGEKLFF
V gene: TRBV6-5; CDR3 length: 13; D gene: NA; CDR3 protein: CASSYTGYNEQFF
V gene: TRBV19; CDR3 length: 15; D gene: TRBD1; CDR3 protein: CASSIEEQGDSPLHF
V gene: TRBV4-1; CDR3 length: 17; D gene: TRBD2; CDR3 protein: CASSHRLAGGPTNEQFF
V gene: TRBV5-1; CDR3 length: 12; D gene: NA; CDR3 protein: CASSLAGNEQYF
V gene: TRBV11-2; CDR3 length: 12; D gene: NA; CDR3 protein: CASSSNMYEQYF
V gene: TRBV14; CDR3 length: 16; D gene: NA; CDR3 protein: CASSRTTTRVNSPLHF
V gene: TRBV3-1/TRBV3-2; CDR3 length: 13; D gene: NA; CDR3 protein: CASSPTRPGELFF
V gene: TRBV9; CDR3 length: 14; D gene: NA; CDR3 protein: CASSPGTRTYEQYF
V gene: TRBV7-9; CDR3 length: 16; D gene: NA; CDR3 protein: CASSLSQGQPNTEAFF
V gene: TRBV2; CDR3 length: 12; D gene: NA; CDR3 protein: CASTVRRNGYTF
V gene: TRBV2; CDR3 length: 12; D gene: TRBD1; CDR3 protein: CASTWAGGGYTF
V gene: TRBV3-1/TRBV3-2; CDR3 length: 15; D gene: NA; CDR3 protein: CASSQMGTIGYEQYF
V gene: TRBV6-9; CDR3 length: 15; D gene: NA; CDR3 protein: CASSFCPGGNQPQHF
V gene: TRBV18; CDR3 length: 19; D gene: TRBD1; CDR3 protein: CASSPISGTGPSGANVLTF
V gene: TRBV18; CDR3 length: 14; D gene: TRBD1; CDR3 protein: CASSPSGQDYGYTF
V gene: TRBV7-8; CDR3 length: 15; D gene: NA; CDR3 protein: CASSLYKGAGNTIYF
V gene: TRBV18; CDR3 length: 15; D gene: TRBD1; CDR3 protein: CASSLTDRGVSEQFF
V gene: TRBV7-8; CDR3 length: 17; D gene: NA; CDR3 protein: CASSPSSGTRPRGTQYF
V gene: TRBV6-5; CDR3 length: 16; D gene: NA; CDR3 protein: CASSYFLRSNGNTIYF
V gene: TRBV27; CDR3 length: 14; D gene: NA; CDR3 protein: CASSLSPRSTEAFF
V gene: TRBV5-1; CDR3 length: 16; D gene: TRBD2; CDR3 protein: CASSLEGGRSYNEQFF
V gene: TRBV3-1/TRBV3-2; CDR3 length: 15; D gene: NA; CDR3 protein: CASSQALAGFNEQFF